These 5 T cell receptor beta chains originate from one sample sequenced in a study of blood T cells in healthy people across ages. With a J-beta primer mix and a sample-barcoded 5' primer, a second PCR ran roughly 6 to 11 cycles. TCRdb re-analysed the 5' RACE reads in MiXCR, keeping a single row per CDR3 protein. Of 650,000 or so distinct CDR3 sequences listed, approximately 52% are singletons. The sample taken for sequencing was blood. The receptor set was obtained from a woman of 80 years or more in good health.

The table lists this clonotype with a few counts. The CDR3 DNA reads TGCGCCAGCAGCTTAAGTAGCGGGATAACTGGGGCCAACGTCCTGACTTTC. Translating it yields CASSLSSGITGANVLTF. The chain joins TRBV5-1 to TRBJ2-6, with 8 positions matching TRBD2. CDR3 length equals 17 residues. The germline V gene encodes CDR1 SGHRS and CDR2 YFSETQ. V was pared by 2 bases and J by 2 bases, with 6 bases of the junction left unmatched.

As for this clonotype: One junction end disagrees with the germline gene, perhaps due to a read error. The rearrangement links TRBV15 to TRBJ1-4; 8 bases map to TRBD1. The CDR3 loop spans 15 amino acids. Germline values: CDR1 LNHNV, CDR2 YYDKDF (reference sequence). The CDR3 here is CATGRMTGVTEKLFF. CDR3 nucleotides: TGTGCCACCGGCAGGATGACAGGGGTCACTGAAAAACTGTTTTTT.

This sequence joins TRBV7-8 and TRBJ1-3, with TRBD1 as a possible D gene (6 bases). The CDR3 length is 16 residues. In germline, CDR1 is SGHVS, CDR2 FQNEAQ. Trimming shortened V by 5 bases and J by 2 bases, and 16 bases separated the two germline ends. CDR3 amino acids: CASSPHTAGAGNTIYF. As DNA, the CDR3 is TGTGCCAGCAGCCCACATACAGCAGGGGCTGGAAACACCATATATTTT.

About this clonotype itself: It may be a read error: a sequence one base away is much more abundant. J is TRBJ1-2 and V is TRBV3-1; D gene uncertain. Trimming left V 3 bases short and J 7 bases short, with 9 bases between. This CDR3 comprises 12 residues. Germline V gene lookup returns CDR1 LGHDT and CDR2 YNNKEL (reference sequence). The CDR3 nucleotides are TGTGCCAGCAGCCATAGCGAGGGTGGCTACACCTTC. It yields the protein CASSHSEGGYTF.

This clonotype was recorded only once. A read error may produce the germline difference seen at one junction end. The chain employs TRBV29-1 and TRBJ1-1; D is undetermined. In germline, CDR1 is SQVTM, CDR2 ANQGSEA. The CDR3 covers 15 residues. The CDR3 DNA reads TGCAGCGTCCCTTACCCGGGAGGGATCGGCAGTGAAGTTTTCTTT. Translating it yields CSVPYPGGIGSEVFF.